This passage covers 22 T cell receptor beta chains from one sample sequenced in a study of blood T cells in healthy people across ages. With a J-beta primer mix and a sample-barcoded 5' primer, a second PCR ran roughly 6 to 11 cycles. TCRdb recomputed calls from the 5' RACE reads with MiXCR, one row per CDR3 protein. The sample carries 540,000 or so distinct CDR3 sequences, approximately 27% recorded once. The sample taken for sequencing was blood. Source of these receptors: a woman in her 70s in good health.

Here the CDR3 reads CASSLRVLAGSTDTQYF. The CDR3, as DNA: TGTGCCAGCAGTTTAAGGGTACTAGCGGGTAGCACAGATACGCAGTATTTT. This chain links TRBV12-3 or TRBV12-4 with TRBJ2-3; 9 bases fit TRBD2. V lost 2 bases to trimming and J lost 0 bases; unmatched junction nucleotides: 6. The CDR3 covers 17 residues.

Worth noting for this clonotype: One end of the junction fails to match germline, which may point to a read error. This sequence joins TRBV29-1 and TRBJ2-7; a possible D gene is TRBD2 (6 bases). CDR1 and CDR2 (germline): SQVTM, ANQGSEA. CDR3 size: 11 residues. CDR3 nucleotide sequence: TGCAGCGTTGAATCCCCAAACCGGGAGTTCTTC. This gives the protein CSVESPNREFF.

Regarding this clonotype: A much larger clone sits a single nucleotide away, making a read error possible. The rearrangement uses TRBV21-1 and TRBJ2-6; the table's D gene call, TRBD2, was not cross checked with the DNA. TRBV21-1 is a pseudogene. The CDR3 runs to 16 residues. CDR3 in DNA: TGTGCCAGCAGCCTGAGGAGGGAGTTCTGGGCCAACGTCCTGGCTTTC. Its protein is CASSLRREFWANVLAF.

CDR3 loop: CASSLDSGGNEQFF. The CDR3 bases are TGTGCCAGCAGTTTAGATAGCGGGGGAAATGAGCAGTTCTTC. This chain joins TRBV28 and TRBJ2-1; 9 bases match TRBD2. The V gene end was trimmed by 2 bases and the J gene end by 7 bases; junction bases not matched to a gene: 3. The CDR3 contains 14 residues. CDR1 is MDHEN, CDR2 SYDVKM, per germline. Supplemented by reference TRBV28 and TRBJ2-1, the full variable domain reads DVKVTQSSRYLVKRTGEKVFLECVQDMDHENMFWYRQDPGLGLRLIYFSYDVKMKEKGDIPEGYSVSREKKERFSLILESASTNQTSMYLCASSLDSGGNEQFFGPGTRLTVL.

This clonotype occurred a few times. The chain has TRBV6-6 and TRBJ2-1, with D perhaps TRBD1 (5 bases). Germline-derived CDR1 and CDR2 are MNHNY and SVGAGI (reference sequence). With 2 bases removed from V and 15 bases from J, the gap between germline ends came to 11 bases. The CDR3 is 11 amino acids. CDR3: CASSYQGVVFF. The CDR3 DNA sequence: TGTGCCAGCAGTTACCAGGGCGTCGTGTTCTTC.

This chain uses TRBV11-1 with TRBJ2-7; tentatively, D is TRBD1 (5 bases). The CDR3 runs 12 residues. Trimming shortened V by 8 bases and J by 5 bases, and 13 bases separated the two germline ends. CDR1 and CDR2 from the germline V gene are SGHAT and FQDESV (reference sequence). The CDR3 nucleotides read TGTGCCAGCTCAGTGCTAGGGGACGAGCAGTACTTC. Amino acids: CASSVLGDEQYF.

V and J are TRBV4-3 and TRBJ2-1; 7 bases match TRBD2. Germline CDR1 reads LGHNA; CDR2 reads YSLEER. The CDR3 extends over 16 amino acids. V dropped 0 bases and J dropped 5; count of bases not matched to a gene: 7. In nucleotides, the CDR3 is TGCGCCAGCAGCCAAGATATAGGGCGGGGGAACAATGAGCAGTTCTTC. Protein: CASSQDIGRGNNEQFF.

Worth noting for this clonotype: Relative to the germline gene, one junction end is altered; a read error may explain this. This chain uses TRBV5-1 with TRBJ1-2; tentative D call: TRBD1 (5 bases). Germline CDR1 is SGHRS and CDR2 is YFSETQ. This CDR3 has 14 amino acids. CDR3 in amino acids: CVSRETELFYGYTF. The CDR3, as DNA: TGCGTCAGCAGGGAGACAGAGCTTTTCTATGGCTACACCTTC.

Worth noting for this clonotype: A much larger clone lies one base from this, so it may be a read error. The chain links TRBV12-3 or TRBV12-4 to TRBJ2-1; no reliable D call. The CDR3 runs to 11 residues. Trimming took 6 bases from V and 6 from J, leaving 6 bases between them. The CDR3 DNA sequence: TGTGCCAGCAGCTTATTCAATGAGCAGTTCTTC. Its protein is CASSLFNEQFF.

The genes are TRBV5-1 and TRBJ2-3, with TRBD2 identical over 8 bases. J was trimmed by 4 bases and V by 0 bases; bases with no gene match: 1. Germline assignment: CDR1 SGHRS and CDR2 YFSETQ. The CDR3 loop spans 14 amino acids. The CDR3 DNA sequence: TGCGCCAGCAGCTTGGGCGGGGGGTCAGATACGCAGTATTTT. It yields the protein CASSLGGGSDTQYF.

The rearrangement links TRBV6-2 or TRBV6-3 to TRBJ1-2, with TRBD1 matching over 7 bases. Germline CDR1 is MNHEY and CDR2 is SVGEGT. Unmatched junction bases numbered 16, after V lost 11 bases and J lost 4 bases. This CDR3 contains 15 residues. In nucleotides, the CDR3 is TGTGCCGGCAACCGACAGGGCCCGGCGGGCTATGGCTACACCTTC. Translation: CAGNRQGPAGYGYTF.

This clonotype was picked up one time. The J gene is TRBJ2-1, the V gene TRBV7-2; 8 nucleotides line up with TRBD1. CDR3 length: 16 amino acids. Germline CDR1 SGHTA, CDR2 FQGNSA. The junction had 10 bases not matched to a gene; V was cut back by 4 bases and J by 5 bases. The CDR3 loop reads CASSSTDRGPHNEQFF. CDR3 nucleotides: TGTGCCAGCAGCTCGACAGACAGGGGCCCCCACAATGAGCAGTTCTTC.

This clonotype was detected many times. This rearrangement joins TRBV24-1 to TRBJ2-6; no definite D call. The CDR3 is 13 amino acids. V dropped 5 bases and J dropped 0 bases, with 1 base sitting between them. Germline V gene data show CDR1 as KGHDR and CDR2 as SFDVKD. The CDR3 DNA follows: TGTGCCACCAGTGCCTCTGGGGCCAACGTCCTGACTTTC. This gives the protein CATSASGANVLTF.

DNA for the CDR3: TGTGCCAGCAGCACAGGGACAGGGGGAAACACTGAAGCTTTCTTT. It is translated as CASSTGTGGNTEAFF. The rearrangement uses TRBV7-2 and TRBJ1-1, with TRBD1 matching 11 bases. Germline V gene data show CDR1 as SGHTA and CDR2 as FQGNSA. After removal of 5 bases from V and 2 bases from J, the junction contained 4 bases not matched to a gene. CDR3 length equals 15 residues.

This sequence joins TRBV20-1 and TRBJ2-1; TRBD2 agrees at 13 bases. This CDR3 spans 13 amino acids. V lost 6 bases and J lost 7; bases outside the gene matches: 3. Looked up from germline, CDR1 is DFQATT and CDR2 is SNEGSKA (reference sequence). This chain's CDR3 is CSARTSGGNEQFF. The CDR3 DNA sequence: TGCAGTGCCCGGACTAGCGGGGGTAATGAGCAGTTCTTC.

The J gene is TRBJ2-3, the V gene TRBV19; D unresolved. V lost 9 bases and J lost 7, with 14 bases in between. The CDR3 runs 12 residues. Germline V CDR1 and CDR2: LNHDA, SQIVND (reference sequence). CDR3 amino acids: CASQDGRNTQYF. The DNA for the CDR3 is TGTGCCAGCCAAGATGGTAGGAATACGCAGTATTTT. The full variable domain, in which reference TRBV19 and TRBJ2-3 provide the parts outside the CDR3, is DGGITQSPKYLFRKEGQNVTLSCEQNLNHDAMYWYRQDPGQGLRLIYYSQIVNDFQKGDIAEGYSVSREKKESFPLTVTSAQKNPTAFYLCASQDGRNTQYFGPGTRLTVL.

The CDR3 spells CASSYSPNLGAHEQYF. For the CDR3, the DNA is TGTGCCAGCAGTTACTCACCCAACCTGGGGGCCCACGAGCAGTACTTC. J is TRBJ2-7 and V is TRBV6-5; D is perhaps TRBD1 (6 bases). The CDR3 consists of 16 residues. Germline-derived CDR1 and CDR2 are MNHEY and SVGAGI. Trimming shortened V by 0 bases and J by 5 bases, and 17 bases separated the two germline ends.

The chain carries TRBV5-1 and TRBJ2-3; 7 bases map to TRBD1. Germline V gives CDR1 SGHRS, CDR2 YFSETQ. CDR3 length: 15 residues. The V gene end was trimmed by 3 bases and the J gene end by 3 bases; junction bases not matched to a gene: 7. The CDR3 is CASSYQQGQTDTQYF. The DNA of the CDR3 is TGCGCCAGCAGCTACCAACAGGGACAGACAGATACGCAGTATTTT.

CDR3 DNA: TGTGCCAGCAGCCCCGACCCCATGTCTGGAAAACTGTTTTTT. As protein: CASSPDPMSGKLFF. V and J are TRBV7-3 and TRBJ1-4; D not certain. Deletions cut 5 bases from V and 10 bases from J, with 17 bases between. Germline loops: CDR1 SGHTA, CDR2 FQGTGA. The CDR3 totals 14 residues.

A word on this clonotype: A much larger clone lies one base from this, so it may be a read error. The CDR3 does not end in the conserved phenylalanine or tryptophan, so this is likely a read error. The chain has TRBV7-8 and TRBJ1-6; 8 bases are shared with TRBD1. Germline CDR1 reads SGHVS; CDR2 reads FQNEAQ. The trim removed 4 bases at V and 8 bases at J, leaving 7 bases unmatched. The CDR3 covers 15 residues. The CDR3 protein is CASSSTGQAHSPLHL. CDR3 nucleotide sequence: TGTGCCAGCAGCTCAACGGGACAGGCCCATTCACCCCTCCACCTT.

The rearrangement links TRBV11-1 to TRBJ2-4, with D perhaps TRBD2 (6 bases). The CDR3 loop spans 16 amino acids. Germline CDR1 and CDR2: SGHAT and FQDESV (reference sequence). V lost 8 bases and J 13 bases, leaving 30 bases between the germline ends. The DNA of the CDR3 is TGTGCCAGCGAGTCTGGAGGTGGGGGACTCTTCAATGAGCAGTACTTC. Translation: CASESGGGGLFNEQYF.

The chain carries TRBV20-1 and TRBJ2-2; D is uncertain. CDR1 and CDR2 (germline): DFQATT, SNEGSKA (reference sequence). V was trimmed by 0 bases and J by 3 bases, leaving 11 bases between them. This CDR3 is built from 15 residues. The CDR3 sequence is CSAREAGRDTGELFF. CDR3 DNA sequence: TGCAGTGCTAGAGAGGCTGGAAGGGACACCGGGGAGCTGTTTTTT.